This record covers a single T cell receptor (beta chain). The antigen is not known. The data originate from a study of T cells after yellow fever vaccination. Regarding the study as a whole: Boosting was followed by the reappearance of most primary-vaccination clones (approximately 95% CD4, about 90% CD8).

TCRdb recomputed calls from the 5' RACE reads with MiXCR, one row per CDR3 protein. The sample shows under 550,000 distinct CDR3 sequences, 20% to 25% of them seen only once. This CDR3 is built from 11 residues. Germline V gene lookup returns CDR1 SGHTA and CDR2 FQGNSA. V shed 6 bases and J shed 10 bases, with 10 bases lying between them. The chain is built from TRBV7-2 and TRBJ2-1; D unresolved. Sequenced material: PBMCs, taken roughly 20 days after the first yellow fever vaccination. The source is a man younger than 35 who received the YFV17D yellow fever vaccine. DNA for the CDR3: TGTGCCAGCAGGGACCAAAGAGAGCAGTTCTTC. This codes for CASRDQREQFF. Based on the CDR3 plus reference TRBV7-2 and TRBJ2-1, the full variable domain is GAGVSQSPSNKVTEKGKDVELRCDPISGHTALYWYRQSLGQGLEFLIYFQGNSAPDKSGLPSDRFSAERTGGSVSTLTIQRTQQEDSAVYLCASRDQREQFFGPGTRLTVL.